This T cell receptor beta chain appears in the sequencing data of a study of T cell repertoires in cytomegalovirus infection. Study overall: Matching HLA type, along with CMV infection, was indicated by public TCR beta signatures. Findings and limits, study-wide: HLA-C-restricted CMV-specific TCR beta clonotypes were dominant in the ex vivo response. The cumulative frequency of public TCR beta families identified carriers of CMV plus the relevant HLA.

To note about this clonotype: Its target is not known.

TCRdb used MiXCR to reprocess the reads, holding one entry per CDR3 protein. The data show approximately 500,000 distinct CDR3 sequences, with around a quarter seen just once and around 14% held by the top ten. This CDR3 is 13 amino acids long. Germline-derived CDR1 and CDR2 are LGHNA and YNFKEQ. Trimming removed 4 bases at V and 7 bases at J, with 14 bases between. V is TRBV4-2 and J is TRBJ2-7, with D perhaps TRBD2 (5 bases). Sequenced sample: PBMCs. This receptor was obtained from a human donor in good health (CMV status not recorded). Some clones in this sample may be carry-over from other donors' samples. The CDR3 loop reads CASSPGGQREQYF. The CDR3 nucleotides are TGTGCCAGCAGCCCCGGAGGCCAGCGGGAGCAGTACTTC.